A single sample is the source of the 18 T cell receptor beta chains below, sequenced in a study of technical replicates of blood from several donors. Only in-frame clones appear in the TCRdb table, and some are missing; sequencing was by immunoSEQ multiplex PCR. The table has roughly 72,000 clones, roughly 93% seen once. Sequenced material: T cells isolated from PBMCs. These receptors were taken from a human donor in good health.

A word on this clone: A junction end diverges from the germline sequence, so it may reflect a read error. The rearrangement links TRBV19 to TRBJ1-4; D gene uncertain. The CDR3 consists of 14 residues. Germline CDR1 LNHDA, CDR2 SQIVND (reference sequence). The CDR3 region is CASSIATAGEKLFF. The CDR3 DNA sequence: TGTGCCAGTAGCATAGCAACGGCCGGGGAAAAACTGTTTTTT. Supplemented by reference TRBV19 and TRBJ1-4, the full variable domain reads DGGITQSPKYLFRKEGQNVTLSCEQNLNHDAMYWYRQDPGQGLRLIYYSQIVNDFQKGDIAEGYSVSREKKESFPLTVTSAQKNPTAFYLCASSIATAGEKLFFGSGTQLSVL.

The rearrangement uses TRBV28 and TRBJ1-2; the D gene is possibly TRBD1 (5 bases). The germline V gene encodes CDR1 MDHEN and CDR2 SYDVKM. There are 13 residues in the CDR3. Trimming removed 3 bases from V and 4 bases from J, with 9 bases in between. This CDR3 is CASSLGGTYGYTF. CDR3 in DNA: TGTGCCAGCAGTTTGGGGGGGACCTATGGCTACACCTTC.

The chain has TRBV4-1 and TRBJ2-1; 9 bases are shared with TRBD2. The CDR3 covers 18 residues. J lost 3 bases, V lost 1 base, and 10 bases had no gene match. Germline V lookup: CDR1 MGHRA, CDR2 YSYEKL. The CDR3 spells CASSQVGSGRQIYNEQFF. The CDR3 nucleotides are TGCGCCAGCAGCCAAGTCGGGAGCGGGAGGCAAATCTACAATGAGCAGTTCTTC.

This chain connects TRBV15 to TRBJ1-1, with 10 positions matching TRBD1. Unmatched junction bases numbered 1, after V lost 3 bases and J lost 3 bases. CDR1 LNHNV and CDR2 YYDKDF come from the germline V gene (reference sequence). The CDR3 length is 14 residues. The CDR3 is CATSRTGGDTEAFF. The CDR3 nucleotides read TGTGCCACCAGCAGGACAGGGGGCGACACTGAAGCTTTCTTT.

This clone was detected once. The chain recombines TRBV7-2 with TRBJ2-1; 12 positions match TRBD2. After removal of 1 base from V and 7 bases from J, the junction contained 5 bases not matched to a gene. Per the germline V gene, CDR1 is SGHTA and CDR2 is FQGNSA. This CDR3 spans 16 amino acids. CDR3 sequence (DNA): TGTGCCAGCAGCTTAGATACCGGACTAGCGGGGAATGAGCAGTTCTTC. Encoded protein: CASSLDTGLAGNEQFF.

CDR3 sequence: CASSFKLAGDTQYF. The CDR3 nucleotides read TGTGCCAGCAGCTTTAAACTAGCGGGAGATACGCAGTATTTT. The chain combines TRBV7-2 with TRBJ2-3; the match to TRBD2 covers 9 bases. V was pared by 3 bases and J by 5 bases, with 3 bases of the junction left unmatched. The length of the CDR3 is 14 residues. CDR1 is SGHTA and CDR2 is FQGNSA in the germline V gene.

The chain couples TRBV9 to TRBJ2-3; 9 bases align to TRBD2. The CDR3 has 13 residues. Trimming cost V 7 bases and J 6 bases; bases outside gene matches: 6. Looked up from germline, CDR1 is SGDLS and CDR2 is YYNGEE. The CDR3 is CASSSGDGDTQYF. For the CDR3, the DNA is TGTGCCAGCTCTAGCGGGGACGGGGATACGCAGTATTTT.

CDR3 amino acids: CASKLSRGGGTQYF. Here the CDR3 DNA reads TGTGCCAGCAAACTTTCCAGGGGTGGGGGAACCCAGTACTTC. The chain recombines TRBV27 with TRBJ2-5; possible D gene TRBD1, 6 bases. Germline CDR1 is MNHEY and CDR2 is SMNVEV (reference sequence). V lost 7 bases and J 8 bases, leaving 20 bases between the germline ends. The CDR3 consists of 14 residues.

The chain links TRBV13 to TRBJ1-1, with a possible D match to TRBD1 (5 bases). Trimming removed 3 bases at V and 2 bases at J, with 16 bases between. This CDR3 comprises 16 residues. Germline-derived CDR1 and CDR2 are PRHDT and FYEKMQ (reference sequence). The DNA of the CDR3 is TGTGCCAGCAGCTTGTGGGGACTGCAGCTTAACACTGAAGCTTTCTTT. Translation gives CASSLWGLQLNTEAFF.

The genes are TRBV27 and TRBJ2-5; 7 nucleotides match TRBD1. This CDR3 has 14 amino acids. Germline CDR1 is MNHEY and CDR2 is SMNVEV (reference sequence). The trim removed 6 bases at V and 2 bases at J, leaving 6 bases unmatched. The chain's CDR3 is CASRQQGNQETQYF. Written as DNA, the CDR3 is TGTGCCAGCAGGCAACAGGGGAATCAAGAGACCCAGTACTTC.

The CDR3, as DNA: TGTGCCAGCAGCCAAAGCCAGGGCGTACATGGCTACACCTTC. It yields the protein CASSQSQGVHGYTF. The chain couples TRBV4-2 to TRBJ1-2; D perhaps matches TRBD1 (5 bases). CDR1 LGHNA and CDR2 YNFKEQ come from the germline V gene. Trimming cost V 2 bases and J 6 bases, with 13 bases left between them. This CDR3 has 14 residues.

The rearrangement joins TRBV7-2 to TRBJ2-1, with D tentatively TRBD2 (6 bases). The CDR3 consists of 15 residues. Germline V lookup: CDR1 SGHTA, CDR2 FQGNSA. V was trimmed by 7 bases and J by 2 bases, leaving 15 bases between them. CDR3 nucleotides: TGTGCCAGCATCCTCCGGGACTCCCCCTACAATGAGCAGTTCTTC. Translation gives CASILRDSPYNEQFF. Using reference TRBV7-2 and TRBJ2-1 for the parts outside the CDR3, the full variable domain is GAGVSQSPSNKVTEKGKDVELRCDPISGHTALYWYRQSLGQGLEFLIYFQGNSAPDKSGLPSDRFSAERTGGSVSTLTIQRTQQEDSAVYLCASILRDSPYNEQFFGPGTRLTVL.

This chain joins TRBV27 and TRBJ2-7; TRBD2 aligns across 11 bases. The CDR3 is 16 residues long. Looked up from germline, CDR1 is MNHEY and CDR2 is SMNVEV (reference sequence). V was clipped by 6 bases and J by 2 bases; unmatched bases: 9. CDR3 sequence (DNA): TGTGCCAGCAGGATACTAGCGGGAGTTAGTGCCTACGAGCAGTACTTC. Amino acid sequence: CASRILAGVSAYEQYF.

This clone showed up just a few times. V gene TRBV5-1 combines with J gene TRBJ2-7, with unresolved D. Germline lookup yields CDR1 SGHRS and CDR2 YFSETQ. This CDR3 has 14 amino acids. V lost 0 bases to trimming and J lost 7 bases, with 14 bases between them. CDR3 DNA sequence: TGCGCCAGCAGCTTGGGTCCCCACAGCAGGGAGCAGTACTTC. It is translated as CASSLGPHSREQYF.

The V and J genes are TRBV5-1 and TRBJ1-1; D unclear. This CDR3 is built from 13 residues. Germline CDR1 and CDR2: SGHRS and YFSETQ. V was shortened by 2 bases and J by 2 bases, with 7 bases between the two germline ends. The CDR3 loop is CASSFYSNTEAFF. CDR3 DNA: TGCGCCAGCAGCTTCTACAGCAACACTGAAGCTTTCTTT. The whole variable domain, filled in from reference TRBV5-1 and TRBJ1-1, reads KAGVTQTPRYLIKTRGQQVTLSCSPISGHRSVSWYQQTPGQGLQFLFEYFSETQRNKGNFPGRFSGRQFSNSRSEMNVSTLELGDSALYLCASSFYSNTEAFFGQGTRLTVV.

The genes are TRBV7-8 and TRBJ1-5; D uncertain. This CDR3 spans 13 amino acids. V was clipped by 4 bases and J by 4 bases, with 8 bases between them. Germline CDR1 and CDR2: SGHVS and FQNEAQ. CDR3 nucleotide sequence: TGTGCCAGCAGCTCTCAGAGGAATCAGCCCCAGCATTTT. Its protein is CASSSQRNQPQHF.

The rearrangement uses TRBV5-4 and TRBJ2-3; TRBD2 might be the D (6 bases). Trimming took 1 base from V and 4 from J, leaving 16 bases between them. Germline CDR1 and CDR2: SGHNT and YYREEE (reference sequence). The CDR3 length is 16 residues. The CDR3 DNA sequence: TGTGCCAGCAGCTTGAGATTCGCAGCGGGCTCAGATACGCAGTATTTT. As protein: CASSLRFAAGSDTQYF.

The chain uses TRBV30 and TRBJ2-7, with 8 positions matching TRBD2. Germline V gene lookup returns CDR1 GTSNPN and CDR2 SVGIG (reference sequence). J was trimmed by 7 bases and V by 5 bases; bases with no gene match: 10. The CDR3 is 13 residues long. The CDR3 reads CAWDSGIGGEQYF. The CDR3 DNA reads TGTGCCTGGGATAGCGGGATCGGTGGTGAGCAGTACTTC.